This is a list of T cell receptor beta chains from one sample in a study of control samples from healthy donors and cancer patients. Here immunoSEQ multiplex PCR was the method, and the copy in TCRdb shows in-frame clones only, minus some. Of some 77,000 clones in the sample, 85% to 90% are singletons; the top ten hold 7.5% to 9%. Sequencing input: blood. These TCRs come from a woman aged 60-70 years in good health. Both conserved end residues are part of each CDR3. A D gene is named only where the DNA matches it firmly. Some rows mark clone size as missing; the rest say once, few, many or name a class of expanded clone.

-	TRBV15	TRBJ1-6	14	-	TGTGCCACCAGCCGGGCATCCTATAATTCACCCCTCCACTTT	CATSRASYNSPLHF
-	TRBV2	TRBJ1-1	14	once	TGTGCCAGCAGTGAAAGGACAGCGCGGACTGAAGCTTTCTTT	CASSERTARTEAFF
-	TRBV7-2	TRBJ1-2	13	-	TGTGCCAGCAGCCTAATGACTTTGGCTGGCTACACCTTC	CASSLMTLAGYTF
TRBD1	TRBV3-1/TRBV3-2	TRBJ1-2	15	-	TGTGCCAGCAGCCAGAGGGGACAGTTTCTCTATGGCTACACCTTC	CASSQRGQFLYGYTF
-	TRBV7-8	TRBJ2-5	13	-	TGTGCCAGCAGCTTAGGGGACCAAGAGACCCAGTACTTC	CASSLGDQETQYF
-	TRBV5-1	TRBJ2-7	14	few	TGCGCCAGCAGCTTGGGAGATTACTCCTACGAGCAGTACTTC	CASSLGDYSYEQYF
TRBD1	TRBV2	TRBJ1-1	13	-	TGTGCCAGCCGGGACAGGGCGAACACTGAAGCTTTCTTT	CASRDRANTEAFF
-	TRBV6-2/TRBV6-3	TRBJ2-2	16	-	TGTGCCAGCAGCCCTGGTGGGACATTCTACACCGGGGAGCTGTTTTTT	CASSPGGTFYTGELFF
TRBD1	TRBV19	TRBJ2-7	15	-	TGTGCCAGTAGGGGACACGGACAGGGCCTCTACGAGCAGTACTTC	CASRGHGQGLYEQYF
-	TRBV19	TRBJ2-4	18	once	TGTGCCAGTAGTATTTCAAGACAGCTAGGTGGTGCCAAAAACATTCAGTACTTC	CASSISRQLGGAKNIQYF
TRBD1	TRBV4-1	TRBJ2-3	16	-	TGCGCCAGCAGCCTTGCACCGGGACAGAGATTAGATACGCAGTATTTT	CASSLAPGQRLDTQYF
-	TRBV19	TRBJ2-1	18	-	TGTGCCAGTAGTATGTCGGGACGTAGTGGGCCCAGCTACAATGAGCAGTTCTTC	CASSMSGRSGPSYNEQFF
TRBD1	TRBV9	TRBJ1-2	16	-	TGTGCCAGCAGCATCGCCCCTACGACAGGGAACTATGGCTACACCTTC	CASSIAPTTGNYGYTF
TRBD1	TRBV14	TRBJ1-1	15	-	TGTGCCAGCAGCGAGTGGACAGGCTTGAACACTGAAGCTTTCTTT	CASSEWTGLNTEAFF
TRBD2	TRBV12-3/TRBV12-4	TRBJ2-1	13	-	TGTGCCAGCAGTTTAGAACTAGCGGGAGTGCAGTTCTTC	CASSLELAGVQFF
-	TRBV5-1	TRBJ1-3	14	once	TGCGCCAGCAGGGAAAACTCACTAGGAAACACCATATATTTT	CASRENSLGNTIYF
-	TRBV19	TRBJ1-3	13	-	TGTGCCAGTAGTACCCGAGGTCTGGCCACCATATATTTT	CASSTRGLATIYF
TRBD2	TRBV10-2	TRBJ2-4	18	-	TGCGCCAGCAGGTCGATCGCCCGGGCCCTAGCGGGAGGAAACATTCAGTACTTC	CASRSIARALAGGNIQYF
-	TRBV18	TRBJ1-1	14	once	TGTGCCAGCTCACCCGATCTCCCGGGTACTGAAGCTTTCTTT	CASSPDLPGTEAFF
-	TRBV14	TRBJ2-3	15	-	TGTGCCAGCAGCCAAGATTGGGCAGGGTCAGATACGCAGTATTTT	CASSQDWAGSDTQYF
-	TRBV19	TRBJ1-3	15	-	TGTGCCAGTAAGGTAGAGGGGACCTCTGGAAACACCATATATTTT	CASKVEGTSGNTIYF
-	TRBV20-1	TRBJ2-5	13	-	TGCAGTGCTAGTAGGGGGTTAAGAGAGACCCAGTACTTC	CSASRGLRETQYF